A selection of T cell receptor beta chains follows, all from one sample in a study of blood T cell repertoires in COVID-19. Profiling relied on immunoSEQ multiplex PCR, and the TCRdb table lists in-frame clones only, not all of them. The data contain 70,000 or so clones, around 91% of them singletons. Sequenced sample: peripheral blood. The receptors derive from a human donor in a cohort sampled during active COVID-19. Both conserved end residues are part of each CDR3. D genes are given only for firm matches. A clone size is listed for some rows: how often the clone was seen (once, few, many), or a class if it is expanded.

V: TRBV19
size: few
J: TRBJ1-4
D: TRBD1
length: 14
CDR3: CASSTTGGQEKLFF
DNA: TGTGCCAGTAGTACTACAGGGGGCCAAGAAAAACTGTTTTTT

V: TRBV6-5
size: few
J: TRBJ2-2
D: TRBD1
length: 15
CDR3: CASSYGTANTGELFF
DNA: TGTGCCAGCAGTTACGGGACAGCGAACACCGGGGAGCTGTTTTTT

V: TRBV29-1
size: .
J: TRBJ1-2
D: TRBD1
length: 12
CDR3: CSVPTGGHGYTF
DNA: TGCAGCGTTCCCACAGGGGGCCACGGCTACACCTTC

V: TRBV7-8
size: .
J: TRBJ1-1
D: TRBD1
length: 15
CDR3: CASSANRGGNTEAFF
DNA: TGTGCCAGCAGCGCCAACAGGGGTGGAAACACTGAAGCTTTCTTT

V: TRBV5-1
size: .
J: TRBJ2-7
D: .
length: 14
CDR3: CASSLDRGGYEQYF
DNA: TGCGCCAGCAGCTTGGACAGGGGAGGCTACGAGCAGTACTTC

V: TRBV9
size: .
J: TRBJ2-5
D: TRBD1
length: 14
CDR3: CASSVGDSQETQYF
DNA: TGTGCCAGCAGCGTTGGGGACAGCCAAGAGACCCAGTACTTC

V: TRBV2
size: .
J: TRBJ2-7
D: .
length: 16
CDR3: CASSERGSGDIYEQYF
DNA: TGTGCCAGCAGTGAAAGGGGGAGCGGGGATATCTACGAGCAGTACTTC

V: TRBV2
size: .
J: TRBJ2-7
D: TRBD2
length: 15
CDR3: CASTPARGNSYEQYF
DNA: TGTGCCAGCACCCCAGCGCGGGGGAACTCCTACGAGCAGTACTTC

V: TRBV19
size: .
J: TRBJ2-7
D: .
length: 14
CDR3: CASSMRQGGDEQYF
DNA: TGTGCCAGTAGTATGCGGCAGGGTGGCGACGAGCAGTACTTC

V: TRBV30
size: few
J: TRBJ2-7
D: TRBD1
length: 13
CDR3: CALRTGRDHEQYF
DNA: TGTGCCCTTCGGACAGGGCGAGACCACGAGCAGTACTTC

V: TRBV10-1
size: few
J: TRBJ2-7
D: .
length: 16
CDR3: CASSAAARQDSYEQYF
DNA: TGCGCCAGCAGTGCCGCCGCCCGACAGGACTCCTACGAGCAGTACTTC

V: TRBV4-1
size: few
J: TRBJ1-6
D: TRBD1
length: 18
CDR3: CASSQGVGQGLRDSPLHF
DNA: TGCGCCAGCAGCCAAGGGGTAGGACAGGGACTTCGGGATTCACCCCTCCACTTT

V: TRBV9
size: .
J: TRBJ2-7
D: TRBD1
length: 14
CDR3: CASSPYPRQGVLYF
DNA: TGTGCCAGCAGCCCCTACCCCCGGCAGGGGGTACTATACTTC

V: TRBV23-1
size: once
J: TRBJ1-2
D: .
length: 17
CDR3: CASSRHGRVRCNYGYTF
DNA: TGCGCCAGCAGTCGGCACGGCAGGGTTAGATGTAACTATGGCTACACCTTC

V: TRBV13
size: .
J: TRBJ1-4
D: TRBD1
length: 15
CDR3: CASSQQGAADEKLFF
DNA: TGTGCCAGCAGCCAACAGGGGGCAGCGGATGAAAAACTGTTTTTT

V: TRBV5-5
size: .
J: TRBJ2-7
D: TRBD1
length: 15
CDR3: CASSLFTGQIYEQYF
DNA: TGTGCCAGCAGCTTGTTTACGGGACAGATCTACGAGCAGTACTTC

V: TRBV28
size: .
J: TRBJ2-7
D: .
length: 13
CDR3: CASSIRISYEQYF
DNA: TGTGCCAGCAGCATCAGAATCTCCTACGAGCAGTACTTC

V: TRBV27
size: .
J: TRBJ2-7
D: .
length: 15
CDR3: CASSLSLGDSYEQYF
DNA: TGTGCCAGCAGTTTATCGTTAGGGGACTCCTACGAGCAGTACTTC

V: TRBV5-1
size: .
J: TRBJ1-1
D: TRBD1
length: 14
CDR3: CASSPRTGGTEAFF
DNA: TGCGCCAGCAGCCCGAGGACAGGGGGGACTGAAGCTTTCTTT

V: TRBV6-2/TRBV6-3
size: .
J: TRBJ1-5
D: TRBD1
length: 14
CDR3: CASSWTGFNQPQHF
DNA: TGTGCCAGCAGTTGGACAGGGTTCAATCAGCCCCAGCATTTT